Presented here are 9 T cell receptor beta chains from one specimen sequenced in a study of T cell repertoires in cytomegalovirus infection. TCRdb recomputed calls from the reads with MiXCR, one row per CDR3 protein. The sample records hundreds of thousands of distinct CDR3 sequences, less than 40% being singletons. Specimen: PBMCs. These receptors were obtained from a human donor in good health (CMV status not recorded). Some clones in this sample may be carry-over from other donors' samples.

Details on this clonotype: Sequence at one end of the junction differs from germline and may be a read error. This chain uses TRBV12-3 or TRBV12-4 with TRBJ2-4; TRBD2 is a possible D gene (6 bases). The CDR3 covers 18 residues. CDR3 bases: TGTGCCAGCAGTCGAATAGCGGTTAAGGGGTTAGCCAAAAACATTCATTACTTC. Translated, it gives CASSRIAVKGLAKNIHYF.

This rearrangement joins TRBV5-6 to TRBJ2-1; possibly TRBD2 for D (5 bases). The V end was cut by 3 bases, the J end by 6 bases, with 16 bases between. In germline, CDR1 is SGHDT, CDR2 YYEEEE. The CDR3 is 15 residues long. Written as DNA, the CDR3 is TGTGCCAGCAGCTACGATGGACTGGAACTCAATGAGCAGTTCTTC. The encoded protein is CASSYDGLELNEQFF.

This clonotype was observed a few times. The V and J genes are TRBV6-2 or TRBV6-3 and TRBJ1-5; D gene unclear. The CDR3 is made up of 13 amino acids. Germline loops: CDR1 MNHEY, CDR2 SVGEGT. The V end was cut by 7 bases, the J end by 2 bases, with 9 bases between. CDR3 sequence: CASKDSGNQPQHF. The CDR3 region has the DNA TGTGCCAGCAAGGATAGCGGCAATCAGCCCCAGCATTTT.

The chain recombines TRBV6-5 with TRBJ2-6, with D perhaps matching TRBD1 (6 bases). V was clipped by 8 bases and J by 2 bases, with 13 bases between them. There are 15 residues in the CDR3. The germline V gene has CDR1 MNHEY and CDR2 SVGAGI. The CDR3 region is CASLPQGAGANVLTF. The CDR3 nucleotides are TGTGCCAGCCTGCCACAGGGTGCTGGGGCCAACGTCCTGACTTTC.

This clonotype was counted a few times. This chain uses TRBV7-9 with TRBJ1-6; 7 bases align to TRBD1. The CDR3 totals 15 residues. After removal of 5 bases from V and 5 bases from J, the junction contained 6 bases not matched to a gene. The V gene's germline CDR1 is SEHNR and CDR2 FQNEAQ (reference sequence). CDR3 in amino acids: CASSPSQGDNSPLHF. CDR3 in DNA: TGTGCCAGCAGCCCGTCTCAGGGGGATAATTCACCCCTCCACTTT.

There are a few counts of this clonotype. This chain connects TRBV19 to TRBJ1-5; 7 bases are a match to TRBD1. The CDR3 sequence is 13 residues long. Losses at the gene ends were 5 bases for V and 9 bases for J; bases not matched to a gene: 7. Germline V lookup: CDR1 LNHDA, CDR2 SQIVND (reference sequence). CDR3 residues: CASSGDSRRPQHF. The CDR3 region has the DNA TGTGCCAGTAGTGGGGACAGTCGGCGGCCCCAGCATTTT.

The J gene is TRBJ1-4, the V gene TRBV6-6; D gene unclear. Germline CDR1 is MNHNY and CDR2 is SVGAGI (reference sequence). The CDR3 totals 16 residues. Trimming pared 2 bases from V and 5 bases from J, leaving 15 bases between. The CDR3 sequence is CASSYSTLEVNEKLFF. The CDR3 bases are TGTGCCAGCAGTTACAGCACATTAGAAGTAAATGAAAAACTGTTTTTT.

As to this clonotype: One end of the junction does not line up with germline, which may come from a read error. The chain employs TRBV6-6 and TRBJ2-7, with D possibly matching TRBD2 (6 bases). CDR3 length: 15 amino acids. Germline-derived CDR1 and CDR2 are MNHNY and SVGAGI (reference sequence). DNA for the CDR3: TGTGCCAGCAGTTACGACGGGAGCTCCTCCTCCGAGCAGTACTTC. This encodes CASSYDGSSSSEQYF.

This clonotype appeared many times. V and J are TRBV7-2 and TRBJ2-2, with D possibly TRBD2 on 7 matching bases. Germline V CDR1 and CDR2: SGHTA, FQGNSA. The CDR3 spans 16 residues. V was trimmed by 8 bases and J by 5 bases, leaving 21 bases between them. The CDR3 is CASAPRGGLGTGELFF. CDR3 bases: TGTGCCAGCGCCCCTAGGGGGGGGTTGGGGACCGGGGAGCTGTTTTTT.